This T cell receptor (beta chain) was sequenced for a study of CD8+CD57+ T cells in acquired aplastic anemia. For sequencing, patients were chosen who had shown expansion of CD8+CD57+ cells by flow cytometry. Patients had undergone no therapy by the time their blood was sampled. Genomic DNA was employed as the template in profiling TCR beta VDJ and CDR3. MiXCR, run by TCRdb on the reads, gives a single entry per CDR3 protein. The sample includes roughly 500,000 distinct CDR3 sequences, under 40% seen only once; the top ten take around 0.82%. The CDR3 totals 12 residues. The V gene's germline CDR1 is MNHNY and CDR2 SVGAGI (reference sequence). The V gene lost 0 bases and the J gene lost 7 bases, with 4 bases spanning the gap. Study-wide findings and caveats: Controls and patients did not differ significantly in CD8+ Simpson's diversity.

This clonotype showed up many times. What it binds is unknown. Sequenced input: sorted CD4+, CD8+, or CD8+CD57+ T cells (not recorded which) from PBMCs. The gene calls are TRBV6-6 and TRBJ1-5; no clear D. The sequence derives from a human donor with aplastic anemia. The CDR3 reads CASSYSKQPQHF. The DNA for the CDR3 is TGTGCCAGCAGTTACTCGAAACAGCCCCAGCATTTT.